The 8 T cell receptor beta chains reported below all come from one sample, sequenced in a study of blood T cell repertoires in COVID-19. The repertoire was sequenced with immunoSEQ multiplex PCR; TCRdb's copy has only in-frame clones and lacks some. This sample yields about 87,000 clones, of which 85% to 90% are seen a single time; more than 4% belongs to the top ten. Input material: peripheral blood. The receptor set was obtained from a man in his forties or fifties with acute or convalescent COVID-19.

The chain combines TRBV4-3 with TRBJ1-6; 9 positions agree with TRBD1. The CDR3 is 16 amino acids. After removal of 1 base from V and 9 bases from J, the junction contained 7 bases not matched to a gene. Germline V gives CDR1 LGHNA, CDR2 YSLEER. This CDR3 reads CASSQGPGQGVSPLHF. CDR3 nucleotides: TGCGCCAGCAGCCAAGGGCCGGGACAGGGTGTTTCACCCCTCCACTTT.

The J gene is TRBJ2-7, the V gene TRBV3-1 (or the pseudogene TRBV3-2), with 12 bases fitting TRBD1. The CDR3 covers 14 residues. V was pared by 4 bases and J by 7 bases, with 5 bases of the junction left unmatched. The germline gives CDR1 LGHDT, CDR2 YNNKEL (reference sequence). The CDR3 DNA reads TGTGCCAGCAGCCCGGGACAGGGGGCGGGTGAGCAGTACTTC. This gives the protein CASSPGQGAGEQYF.

The chain couples TRBV29-1 to TRBJ1-1; TRBD1 might be the D (6 bases). This CDR3 has 11 residues. Per the germline V gene, CDR1 is SQVTM and CDR2 is ANQGSEA. V lost 3 bases and J lost 5, with 7 bases in between. CDR3 sequence (DNA): TGCAGCGTTGACAGGGGTACTGAAGCTTTCTTT. Its protein product is CSVDRGTEAFF.

The chain is built from TRBV19 and TRBJ1-5; TRBD1 matches 7 bases. V was clipped by 1 base and J by 7 bases; unmatched bases: 4. The germline gives CDR1 LNHDA, CDR2 SQIVND (reference sequence). This CDR3 has 14 residues. The CDR3 nucleotides are TGTGCCAGTAGTATAGGCAGGGGGTCCCAGCCCCAGCATTTT. It translates to CASSIGRGSQPQHF.

The chain has TRBV2 and TRBJ2-3; 7 nucleotides line up with TRBD2. This CDR3 is built from 15 residues. J gave up 5 bases and V 4 bases, and 9 bases lay outside the gene matches. The germline CDR1 and CDR2 sequences are SNHLY and FYNNEI. In DNA form, the CDR3 reads TGTGCCAGCAGTGCCATGGGCAGGGAGGGAGATACGCAGTATTTT. Translating gives CASSAMGREGDTQYF.

This clone has just one count. The rearrangement links TRBV7-2 to TRBJ2-7; D perhaps matches TRBD2 (5 bases). Germline V lookup: CDR1 SGHTA, CDR2 FQGNSA. The CDR3 totals 14 residues. V lost 4 bases, J lost 6 bases, and 16 bases lay in between. CDR3 loop: CASSSDSSRGEQYF. DNA for the CDR3: TGTGCCAGCAGCTCCGACTCTTCCCGGGGCGAGCAGTACTTC.

The genes are TRBV5-1 and TRBJ2-3; 9 nucleotides match TRBD1. Germline assignment: CDR1 SGHRS and CDR2 YFSETQ. V was clipped by 4 bases and J by 2 bases; unmatched bases: 2. The CDR3 runs 14 residues. CDR3 residues: CASSRDRATDTQYF. The CDR3 DNA is TGCGCCAGCAGCCGGGACAGGGCCACAGATACGCAGTATTTT.

The J gene is TRBJ1-3, the V gene TRBV3-1 (or the pseudogene TRBV3-2); tentatively, D is TRBD1 (5 bases). Trimming left V 4 bases short and J 4 bases short, with 11 bases between. The CDR3 is made up of 14 amino acids. The germline CDR1 and CDR2 sequences are LGHDT and YNNKEL (reference sequence). The CDR3, as DNA: TGTGCCAGCAGCCGGGGGGGTAGGGGAAACACCATATATTTT. Its protein is CASSRGGRGNTIYF.